Following are 15 T cell receptor beta chains from one sample sequenced in a study of Graves' ophthalmopathy and Graves' hyperthyroidism. CDR3 regions of TCR beta were amplified from RNA transcripts. HTBI primers were employed in first-round RT-PCR, then a second-round multiplex PCR followed. TCRdb reprocessed the multiplex PCR reads with MiXCR, giving one entry per CDR3 protein. The sample carries about 370,000 distinct CDR3 sequences, roughly 15% recorded once. Specimen: peripheral blood. These receptors were obtained from an adult woman with stable Graves' hyperthyroidism.

The chain carries TRBV2 and TRBJ2-7; possibly TRBD2 for D (6 bases). CDR1 is SNHLY, CDR2 FYNNEI, per germline. Trimming stripped 6 bases from V and 6 bases from J, with 15 bases between. This CDR3 is built from 13 residues. The CDR3 spells CASRAGGLGEQYF. CDR3 in DNA: TGTGCCAGCAGAGCCGGGGGACTCGGCGAGCAGTACTTC.

This clonotype was seen many times. This chain's CDR3 is CASSNQWVTGELFF. In nucleotides, the CDR3 is TGTGCCAGCAGTAACCAATGGGTCACCGGGGAGCTGTTTTTT. The chain recombines TRBV28 with TRBJ2-2; D unresolved. V lost 5 bases, J lost 4 bases, and 11 bases lay in between. Germline assignment: CDR1 MDHEN and CDR2 SYDVKM. The CDR3 is made up of 14 amino acids.

As to this clonotype: An end of the junction differs from the germline gene, which may be a read error. The genes are TRBV9 and TRBJ2-7; D call uncertain. The length of the CDR3 is 15 residues. Germline loops: CDR1 SGDLS, CDR2 YYNGEE. Here the CDR3 DNA reads TGTGCCAGCAGCTCGTCCCTGGCACCTTCCTACGATCAGTACTTC. Translated: CASSSSLAPSYDQYF.

Remarks on this clonotype: This could be a read error, since a much larger clone is one nucleotide away. The CDR3 sequence is CANSEPGEGIGNTIYF. Written as DNA, the CDR3 is TGTGCCAACAGTGAACCAGGGGAGGGGATTGGAAACACCATATATTTT. The chain uses TRBV2 and TRBJ1-3; tentatively, D is TRBD1 (6 bases). Germline values: CDR1 SNHLY, CDR2 FYNNEI. The CDR3 has 16 residues.

In this sample, this clonotype turned up many times. The V gene is TRBV28, the J gene TRBJ2-6; D assignment may be TRBD1 or TRBD2 (5 bases each). This CDR3 contains 19 residues. The V end lost 5 bases, the J end lost 0 bases, and 20 bases lay between the germline ends. The germline CDR1 and CDR2 sequences are MDHEN and SYDVKM. As DNA, the CDR3 is TGTGCCAGCAGTCCCTCGGGGCAGGGCGCCTTCTCTGGGGCCAACGTCCTGACTTTC. It codes for CASSPSGQGAFSGANVLTF. Looking up the rest from reference TRBV28 and TRBJ2-6 gives the full variable domain: DVKVTQSSRYLVKRTGEKVFLECVQDMDHENMFWYRQDPGLGLRLIYFSYDVKMKEKGDIPEGYSVSREKKERFSLILESASTNQTSMYLCASSPSGQGAFSGANVLTFGAGSRLTVL.

This clonotype was counted at least ten times. The V gene is TRBV20-1, the J gene TRBJ2-7; 11 bases are a match to TRBD2. This CDR3 region has 14 residues. V lost 4 bases to trimming and J lost 5 bases; unmatched junction nucleotides: 7. The germline gives CDR1 DFQATT, CDR2 SNEGSKA (reference sequence). The CDR3 spells CSAIAGGPANEQYF. The CDR3 DNA reads TGCAGTGCTATAGCGGGAGGGCCGGCTAACGAGCAGTACTTC.

The table lists this clonotype with a count of one. This chain links TRBV19 with TRBJ1-2, with 10 bases fitting TRBD1. Unmatched junction bases numbered 2, after V lost 6 bases and J lost 1 base. This CDR3 is built from 14 residues. CDR1 and CDR2 from the germline V gene are LNHDA and SQIVND (reference sequence). The CDR3 sequence: CASRWDRGNYGYTF. CDR3 bases: TGTGCCAGTAGATGGGACAGGGGTAACTATGGCTACACCTTC.

This clonotype was picked up many times. The rearrangement uses TRBV12-3 or TRBV12-4 and TRBJ1-2, with TRBD1 matching 9 bases. The V segment lost 6 bases and the J segment 4 bases; nucleotides outside the gene matches: 9. CDR3 length equals 15 residues. CDR3: CASSEQGADIYGYTF. The CDR3 region has the DNA TGTGCCAGCAGCGAACAGGGGGCGGACATCTATGGCTACACCTTC.

This clonotype turned up a few times. J is TRBJ2-3 and V is TRBV15, with 10 bases aligning to TRBD1. The CDR3 length is 17 residues. V was pared by 1 base and J by 5 bases, with 9 bases of the junction left unmatched. Per germline, CDR1 LNHNV and CDR2 YYDKDF (reference sequence). The CDR3 DNA reads as TGTGCCACCAGCAGAGGAGGTCGGGACAGGGGCATAGATACGCAGTATTTT. This sequence encodes CATSRGGRDRGIDTQYF.

The sample holds a few counts of this clonotype. V and J are TRBV2 and TRBJ2-2; the D gene could be TRBD1 or TRBD2 (5 bases each). The CDR3 runs 19 residues. Germline V lookup: CDR1 SNHLY, CDR2 FYNNEI. V lost 8 bases and J 6 bases, leaving 31 bases between the germline ends. The CDR3 loop is CASGARGVSSFGRAGELFF. As DNA, the CDR3 is TGTGCCAGCGGAGCAAGGGGCGTTAGCTCGTTTGGGCGGGCCGGGGAGCTGTTTTTT. Full variable domain (remainder filled in from reference TRBV2 and TRBJ2-2): EPEVTQTPSHQVTQMGQEVILRCVPISNHLYFYWYRQILGQKVEFLVSFYNNEISEKSEIFDDQFSVERPDGSNFTLKIRSTKLEDSAMYFCASGARGVSSFGRAGELFFGEGSRLTVL.

This clonotype was seen repeatedly, ten times or more. The chain joins TRBV10-3 to TRBJ1-1; tentative D call: TRBD1 (5 bases). Germline loops: CDR1 ENHRY, CDR2 SYGVKD. The ends were cut back, 8 bases at V and 3 bases at J, with 13 bases in the middle. The CDR3 contains 13 residues. CDR3 loop: CAILGEWDTEAFF. The CDR3 DNA reads as TGTGCCATCTTAGGGGAATGGGACACTGAAGCTTTCTTT.

This clonotype was seen repeatedly, ten times or more. The CDR3 loop reads CASSGSWQGSNQPQHF. In nucleotides, the CDR3 is TGTGCCAGCAGTGGATCCTGGCAGGGCTCTAATCAGCCCCAGCATTTT. The V gene is TRBV6-1, the J gene TRBJ1-5, with TRBD1 as a possible D gene (5 bases). The CDR3 is made up of 16 amino acids. V dropped 4 bases and J dropped 4 bases, with 17 bases sitting between them. Germline CDR1 MNHNS, CDR2 SASEGT.

Comment on this clonotype: At one of its ends the junction is not consistent with the germline gene, which may arise from a read error. The chain joins TRBV7-7 to TRBJ2-5, with TRBD1 matching 9 bases. Looked up from germline, CDR1 is SSHAT and CDR2 is FNYEAQ (reference sequence). The CDR3 sequence is 15 residues long. The CDR3 here is CASSLGGQGSETQYF. The CDR3 region has the DNA TGTGCTAGCAGCTTGGGGGGACAGGGCAGCGAGACCCAGTACTTC. Using reference TRBV7-7 and TRBJ2-5 for the parts outside the CDR3, the full variable domain is GAGVSQSPRYKVTKRGQDVTLRCDPISSHATLYWYQQALGQGPEFLTYFNYEAQPDKSGLPSDRFSAERPEGSISTLTIQRTEQRDSAMYRCASSLGGQGSETQYFGPGTRLLVL.

This clonotype was seen many times. The chain has TRBV4-3 and TRBJ2-5; 7 positions match TRBD1. The CDR3 totals 16 residues. In germline, CDR1 is LGHNA, CDR2 YSLEER. The ends lost 1 base at V and 1 base at J; junction bases unmatched: 6. As DNA, the CDR3 is TGCGCCAGCAGCCAAGCTTCCGGGACAGTCCAAGAGACCCAGTACTTC. Its protein product is CASSQASGTVQETQYF.

This clonotype appeared many times. The chain has TRBV12-3 or TRBV12-4 and TRBJ1-1; D unresolved. V was trimmed by 6 bases and J by 11 bases, leaving 19 bases between them. The CDR3 is 13 amino acids. The CDR3 is CASSLIGLYGAFF. In nucleotides, the CDR3 is TGTGCCAGCAGCCTAATCGGACTTTACGGGGCTTTCTTT.